The rows below give T cell receptor beta chains drawn from one sample of a study of blood T cells in healthy people across ages. TCRdb processed the 5' RACE reads anew with MiXCR; each CDR3 protein has one entry. Here the sample spans 1,100,000 or so distinct CDR3 sequences, less than 50% being singletons. Sequenced: blood. The receptors were sampled from a woman aged 60-70 years in good health. The CDR3 runs from the conserved cysteine through the conserved F or W. The order of the fields is clone size, J gene, D gene, V gene, CDR3 DNA, CDR3 protein. A D gene is named only where the DNA matches it firmly. The listing skips clone size in some rows; elsewhere it reads once, few, many or a size class.

>-|TRBJ2-7|-|TRBV7-9
TGTGCCAGCAGCCCTTCGACAGGCCCTGAAGCCTACGAGCAGTACTTC
CASSPSTGPEAYEQYF
>-|TRBJ2-1|-|TRBV3-1
TGTGCCAGCAGCCCTTTGGGCGGTGGCTCCTACAATGAGCAGTTCTTC
CASSPLGGGSYNEQFF
>-|TRBJ2-3|-|TRBV10-3
TGTGCCATCAGTGTGTCGTCCGGTACGCAGTATTTT
CAISVSSGTQYF
>-|TRBJ1-2|-|TRBV4-2
TGTGCCAGCAGCCAAGATCACATCGCTTCGGGCTACACCTTC
CASSQDHIASGYTF
>-|TRBJ2-7|TRBD2|TRBV30
TGTGCCTGGGGCGGGAGCAGTACCTACGAGCAGTACTTC
CAWGGSSTYEQYF
>-|TRBJ2-5|TRBD2|TRBV27
TGTGCCAGCAGTTGGCGGGAGGGAACCATTAATGAGCAGTACTTC
CASSWREGTINEQYF
>few|TRBJ2-3|-|TRBV27
TGTGCCAGCAGAGGACAGCTGAGCACAGATACGCAGTATTTT
CASRGQLSTDTQYF
>many|TRBJ1-2|TRBD1|TRBV14
TGTGCCAGCAGCCAAGATCTTACCGGGACAGGGGATGGCTACACCTTC
CASSQDLTGTGDGYTF
>few|TRBJ1-1|-|TRBV5-1
TGCGCCAGCAGCTTGGACAACTTGAACAATGCTGAAGCTTTCTTT
CASSLDNLNNAEAFF
>few|TRBJ2-4|-|TRBV13
TGTGCCAGCAGCCCTGACAGGACTGCCAAAAACATTCAGTACTTC
CASSPDRTAKNIQYF
>few|TRBJ2-5|TRBD2|TRBV9
TGTGCCAGCAGCGAGGGAGGGCTAGGTGAGACCCAGTACTTC
CASSEGGLGETQYF
>-|TRBJ2-7|-|TRBV6-5
TGTGCCAGCAGTTACTCGGCACATTACAGGGAGGGATCCTACGAGCAGTACTTC
CASSYSAHYREGSYEQYF
>few|TRBJ1-4|-|TRBV20-1
TGCAGTGCTAGAGGAAGGGTTGTATATGAAAAACTGTTTTTT
CSARGRVVYEKLFF
>few|TRBJ2-5|TRBD2|TRBV27
TGTGCCAGCAGTTCCCCTGGGACTAGCGCGGAGACCCAGTACTTC
CASSSPGTSAETQYF
>-|TRBJ1-1|-|TRBV20-1
TGCAGTGCTAGCCCCGACAACACTGAAGCTTTCTTT
CSASPDNTEAFF
>-|TRBJ2-3|TRBD1|TRBV20-1
TGCAGTGCTAGAGACCCGGGACAGGGGAACACAGATACGCAGTATTTT
CSARDPGQGNTDTQYF
>-|TRBJ2-7|TRBD1|TRBV13
TGTGCCAGCAGCTTAGGCGGGACAGGGTACTACGAGCAGTACTTC
CASSLGGTGYYEQYF
>few|TRBJ2-7|TRBD1|TRBV6-5
TGTGCCAGCAGCAAAACGGGACAGCTGGGTTCCGAGCAGTACTTC
CASSKTGQLGSEQYF
>few|TRBJ2-5|-|TRBV29-1
TGCAGCGTTGATTTGGCATCCCGGAGATGGACCCAGTACTTC
CSVDLASRRWTQYF
>-|TRBJ2-7|TRBD2|TRBV5-1
TGCGCCAGCAGCTTTGGGACTAGCCAATCCTACGAGCAGTACTTC
CASSFGTSQSYEQYF
>-|TRBJ1-2|-|TRBV6-1
TGTGCCAGCAAAACGTCTGGGGAGGGGGGGTTTCACTATGGCTACACCTTC
CASKTSGEGGFHYGYTF
>once|TRBJ1-2|-|TRBV14
TGTACCAGCAGCCATCACCAAGGAGGCTACACCTTC
CTSSHHQGGYTF
>-|TRBJ2-1|-|TRBV20-1
TGCAGTGCTAGAGATTTAAGGTCCGGCGGGCCGGGGGAGCAGTTCTTC
CSARDLRSGGPGEQFF
>few|TRBJ2-7|TRBD2|TRBV10-3
TGTGCCATCAGTGAGTCGCGGGAGGCGTCCTACGAGCAGTACTTC
CAISESREASYEQYF
>-|TRBJ1-5|TRBD1|TRBV6-5
TGTGCCAGCACCGTAGGGGGCCTCCATCCCCAGCATTTT
CASTVGGLHPQHF
>-|TRBJ1-2|-|TRBV6-2/TRBV6-3
TGTGCCAGCAGTTCCCGCCCGACGGCTAACTATGGCTACACCTTC
CASSSRPTANYGYTF
>-|TRBJ2-7|TRBD1|TRBV27
TGTGCCGGCAGTTGGGGACAGGGCTCCTACGAGCAGTACTTC
CAGSWGQGSYEQYF
>-|TRBJ2-1|TRBD2|TRBV6-1
TGTGCCAGCGGAGTAAGACTAGCGGGAGGGCCGCAATCCTACAATGAGCAGTTCTTC
CASGVRLAGGPQSYNEQFF
>few|TRBJ2-6|-|TRBV6-5
TGTGCCAGCAGTTATGTGTCTGGGGCCAACGTCCTGACTTTC
CASSYVSGANVLTF
>-|TRBJ2-7|TRBD2|TRBV6-5
TGTGCCAGCAGTACCGGGACTAGCGACTACTACGAGCAGTACTTC
CASSTGTSDYYEQYF
>few|TRBJ2-5|-|TRBV6-1
TGTGCCAGCAGTGCCTGGAGACAGCCGCCTGAAGGGCAGTACTTC
CASSAWRQPPEGQYF
>-|TRBJ2-7|TRBD1|TRBV5-1
TGCGCCAGCAGCACGGGACAGGGGCTTTTCAGCGAGCAGTACTTC
CASSTGQGLFSEQYF
>-|TRBJ2-7|-|TRBV6-2/TRBV6-3
TGTGCCAGCAGATCCTCACAGGAGTTACAATCCTACGAGCAGTACTTC
CASRSSQELQSYEQYF
>-|TRBJ2-6|-|TRBV5-1
TGCGCCAGCAGCTTCCTCGACAGCTCTGGGGCCAACGTCCTGACTTTC
CASSFLDSSGANVLTF
>-|TRBJ2-3|-|TRBV28
TGTGCCAGCAGCCTAACGGTACCGGGAAACACAGATACGCAGTATTTT
CASSLTVPGNTDTQYF
>-|TRBJ1-5|TRBD1|TRBV15
TGTGCCACCAGCAGCCGACAGGGGAGCAATCAGCCCCAGCATTTT
CATSSRQGSNQPQHF
>-|TRBJ2-7|TRBD2|TRBV7-6
TGTGCCAGCAGCTTACTAGCGGGAGGGCCCCGTACGGGCGAGCAGTACTTC
CASSLLAGGPRTGEQYF
>-|TRBJ2-3|TRBD2|TRBV12-3/TRBV12-4
TGTGCCAGCAGACCGCCTAGCGGGAGGGCAACAGATACGCAGTATTTT
CASRPPSGRATDTQYF
>few|TRBJ2-7|-|TRBV29-1
TGCAGCGTCCATTGGAACTACGAGCAGTACTTC
CSVHWNYEQYF
>-|TRBJ2-7|TRBD2|TRBV20-1
TGCAGTGCTAGAGGGACTAGCCACTTCTACGAGCAGTACTTC
CSARGTSHFYEQYF
>few|TRBJ2-3|TRBD2|TRBV20-1
TGCAGTGCTAGAGATCCCTCACAACTAGCGTCCCTCACAGATACGCAGTATTTT
CSARDPSQLASLTDTQYF